This TCR beta chain was captured in a study of graft-versus-host responses after intestinal transplantation. Study at large: Transplantation in recipients was multivisceral, liver-intestinal, or isolated intestinal. For around three years after anti-thymocyte globulin induction, all recipients took tacrolimus and steroids.

Profiled with immunoSEQ multiplex PCR; TCRdb holds only in-frame clones, not every one. The sample consists of 55,000 to 65,000 clones, 90% to 95% of them appearing once. Details on this clone: Its specificity is unknown.

The CDR3 runs 14 residues. CDR1 and CDR2 from the germline V gene are SGHTA and FQGNSA. The junction had 5 bases not matched to a gene; V was cut back by 5 bases and J by 4 bases. This chain joins TRBV7-2 and TRBJ2-1; 7 positions agree with TRBD2. This clonotype originated in a human donor who was the organ donor for an intestinal transplant. This material consisted of unstimulated CD4+ T cells sorted from spleen or lymph node cells, taken before transplant. CDR3 nucleotides: TGTGCCAGCAGCGGACTAGTGGCTTACAATGAGCAGTTCTTC. Translated, it gives CASSGLVAYNEQFF.